This entry lists 18 T cell receptor beta chains sequenced from one sample in a study of cytomegalovirus exposure and HLA in healthy donors. 13 Jbeta primers and 60 Vbeta primers were used for the PCR. Data came from immunoSEQ multiplex PCR; TCRdb stores just in-frame clones and leaves some out. The data contain under 150,000 clones, about 80% of them singletons. Sequenced sample: PBMCs. The receptors here all came from a woman aged 40 to 55 in good health and CMV-seropositive.

The rearrangement joins TRBV23-1 to TRBJ2-1; 10 nucleotides line up with TRBD2. TRBV23-1 is filed as an ORF, its function uncertain. The J segment lost 10 bases and the V segment lost 0 bases, leaving 9 bases of the junction unmatched. CDR3 size: 16 residues. CDR3 residues: CASSQSALAGPGEQFF. The CDR3 region has the DNA TGCGCCAGCAGTCAATCGGCACTAGCGGGACCAGGGGAGCAGTTCTTC.

The chain employs TRBV7-9 and TRBJ2-5; a possible D gene is TRBD1 (7 bases). The CDR3 extends over 14 amino acids. The germline gives CDR1 SEHNR, CDR2 FQNEAQ (reference sequence). Trimming stripped 7 bases from V and 5 bases from J, with 17 bases between. The CDR3 here is CASTPEGAGETQYF. CDR3 in DNA: TGTGCCAGCACCCCCGAGGGGGCGGGGGAGACCCAGTACTTC.

The gene calls are TRBV25-1 and TRBJ1-5; TRBD1 might be the D (5 bases). Looked up from germline, CDR1 is MGHDK and CDR2 is SYGVNS. The CDR3 spans 14 residues. The V end was cut by 1 base, the J end by 2 bases, with 6 bases between. CDR3 residues: CASSEWGGNQPQHF. Here the CDR3 DNA reads TGTGCCAGCAGTGAATGGGGGGGCAATCAGCCCCAGCATTTT.

This clone has just a few counts. The rearrangement links TRBV5-4 to TRBJ2-1; 13 bases align to TRBD2. CDR1 SGHNT and CDR2 YYREEE come from the germline V gene (reference sequence). The CDR3 is made up of 16 amino acids. The V segment lost 0 bases and the J segment 8 bases; nucleotides outside the gene matches: 5. The CDR3: CASSLGTSGRGDEQFF. The CDR3 bases are TGTGCCAGCAGCTTGGGGACTAGCGGGAGAGGGGATGAGCAGTTCTTC.

This clone has a single count. The chain has TRBV27 and TRBJ2-3; D is unclear. There are 16 residues in the CDR3. V was shortened by 5 bases and J by 0 bases, with 15 bases between the two germline ends. The V gene's germline CDR1 is MNHEY and CDR2 SMNVEV (reference sequence). This CDR3 is CASSTASFYSTDTQYF. CDR3 DNA sequence: TGTGCCAGCAGTACTGCCTCGTTCTATAGCACAGATACGCAGTATTTT.

The chain uses TRBV6-5 and TRBJ1-1; D not resolved. The CDR3 length is 15 residues. V was pared by 0 bases and J by 0 bases, with 8 bases between. From germline, CDR1 is MNHEY and CDR2 SVGAGI. The CDR3 DNA follows: TGTGCCAGCAGTTACTCGGCGGCCTTGAACACTGAAGCTTTCTTT. Protein product: CASSYSAALNTEAFF.

V and J are TRBV10-3 and TRBJ2-5; possible D gene TRBD2, 6 bases. Trimming pared 4 bases from V and 2 bases from J, leaving 11 bases between. The germline CDR1 and CDR2 sequences are ENHRY and SYGVKD. The CDR3 is 14 residues long. The CDR3 sequence is CAISGRGLQETQYF. The CDR3 DNA is TGTGCCATCAGTGGACGGGGACTGCAAGAGACCCAGTACTTC.

V is TRBV19 and J is TRBJ2-7; unclear D gene. The germline gives CDR1 LNHDA, CDR2 SQIVND (reference sequence). V was cut by 4 bases and J by 1 base, with 17 bases left in between. The CDR3 is 16 residues long. The CDR3: CASSKGAATPSYEQYF. CDR3 nucleotides: TGTGCCAGTAGTAAAGGTGCGGCTACCCCATCCTACGAGCAGTACTTC.

The genes are TRBV18 and TRBJ2-3; the match to TRBD2 covers 10 bases. This CDR3 region has 16 residues. In germline, CDR1 is KGHSH, CDR2 LQKENI. V shed 3 bases and J 0 bases; nucleotides not matched to a gene: 3. CDR3 protein: CASSPGLAASTDTQYF. The CDR3 DNA reads TGTGCCAGCTCACCTGGACTAGCGGCAAGCACAGATACGCAGTATTTT.

This rearrangement joins TRBV2 to TRBJ2-4, with 10 positions matching TRBD2. This CDR3 spans 15 amino acids. With V trimmed by 8 bases and J by 5 bases, 9 bases remained unmatched. Germline CDR1 reads SNHLY; CDR2 reads FYNNEI. This CDR3 is CASSTTSGIENIQYF. CDR3 in DNA: TGTGCCAGCTCAACTACTAGCGGGATAGAAAACATTCAGTACTTC.

The V call is TRBV7-2, the J call TRBJ2-5; TRBD2 aligns across 8 bases. This CDR3 comprises 16 residues. With 5 bases clipped from V and 5 bases from J, the junction kept 13 bases outside the gene matches. The germline V gene has CDR1 SGHTA and CDR2 FQGNSA. This CDR3 reads CASSPGGAGRVETQYF. For the CDR3, the DNA is TGTGCCAGCAGCCCCGGGGGGGCGGGACGAGTCGAGACCCAGTACTTC.

The gene calls are TRBV5-1 and TRBJ2-7, with 8 positions matching TRBD2. The CDR3 sequence is 15 residues long. The J segment lost 0 bases and the V segment lost 3 bases, leaving 5 bases of the junction unmatched. Germline assignment: CDR1 SGHRS and CDR2 YFSETQ. The CDR3 here is CASSSGTRSSYEQYF. The CDR3 coding sequence is TGCGCCAGCAGCTCCGGGACTAGGAGCTCCTACGAGCAGTACTTC. Based on the CDR3 plus reference TRBV5-1 and TRBJ2-7, the full variable domain is KAGVTQTPRYLIKTRGQQVTLSCSPISGHRSVSWYQQTPGQGLQFLFEYFSETQRNKGNFPGRFSGRQFSNSRSEMNVSTLELGDSALYLCASSSGTRSSYEQYFGPGTRLTVT.

This clone showed up just once. The chain recombines TRBV6-5 with TRBJ2-1; TRBD2 matches at 8 bases. The CDR3 has 14 amino acids. The germline V gene encodes CDR1 MNHEY and CDR2 SVGAGI. The V and J ends lost 5 bases and 8 bases, in that order; junction bases with no gene match: 8. The CDR3 bases are TGTGCCAGCAGTAGAAAGGGACTAGGGGATGAGCAGTTCTTC. Amino acids: CASSRKGLGDEQFF.

The J gene is TRBJ2-3, the V gene TRBV27; no clear D. Per the germline V gene, CDR1 is MNHEY and CDR2 is SMNVEV (reference sequence). The CDR3 is made up of 15 amino acids. Trimming removed 4 bases from V and 0 bases from J, with 11 bases in between. The CDR3 bases are TGTGCCAGCAGTTCCGCCGGCAGGAGCACAGATACGCAGTATTTT. Translated: CASSSAGRSTDTQYF.

This chain joins TRBV18 and TRBJ2-1, with a tentative D call TRBD1 (5 bases). V gave up 2 bases and J gave up 4 bases, with 15 bases separating them. CDR3 length: 16 residues. The germline V gene encodes CDR1 KGHSH and CDR2 LQKENI. Here the CDR3 reads CASSPFADILYNEQFF. The CDR3 DNA sequence: TGTGCCAGCTCACCATTTGCGGACATCTTGTACAATGAGCAGTTCTTC.

The gene calls are TRBV28 and TRBJ1-4, with TRBD1 identical over 10 bases. This CDR3 is 16 amino acids long. Trimming took 5 bases from V and 4 from J; bases not matched to a gene: 7. Germline V gene data show CDR1 as MDHEN and CDR2 as SYDVKM. CDR3: CASSPRTGGGNEKLFF. In DNA form, the CDR3 reads TGTGCCAGCAGTCCGAGGACAGGGGGAGGTAATGAAAAACTGTTTTTT.

The chain carries TRBV2 and TRBJ1-2; 8 bases align to TRBD1. The CDR3 spans 13 residues. The trim removed 6 bases at V and 4 bases at J, leaving 4 bases unmatched. Germline lookup yields CDR1 SNHLY and CDR2 FYNNEI. The CDR3 DNA sequence: TGTGCCAGCAGGGCAGGGGGCCTCTATGGCTACACCTTC. Translation gives CASRAGGLYGYTF.

The CDR3 nucleotides are TGCGCCAGCACCCCAGAGGCCCGTCGGAACGAGCAGTACTTC. Its translation is CASTPEARRNEQYF. J is TRBJ2-7 and V is TRBV5-1; no definite D call. Germline CDR1 and CDR2: SGHRS and YFSETQ. The CDR3 runs to 14 residues. The V end was cut by 6 bases, the J end by 5 bases, with 18 bases between. Combining the CDR3 with reference TRBV5-1 and TRBJ2-7 gives the whole variable domain KAGVTQTPRYLIKTRGQQVTLSCSPISGHRSVSWYQQTPGQGLQFLFEYFSETQRNKGNFPGRFSGRQFSNSRSEMNVSTLELGDSALYLCASTPEARRNEQYFGPGTRLTVT.